The 9 T cell receptor beta chains below come from one sample, sequenced in a study of cytomegalovirus exposure and HLA in healthy donors. It was with 60 Vbeta and 13 Jbeta primers that the PCR ran. The data were produced by immunoSEQ multiplex PCR, yet TCRdb's version contains in-frame clones alone and is incomplete. Here the sample spans about 160,000 clones, roughly 80% being singletons. Sequenced sample: PBMCs. The receptors shown here come from a man younger than 40 in good health and CMV-seronegative.

The chain has TRBV7-3 and TRBJ1-2; D might be TRBD1 (6 bases). V shed 4 bases and J shed 6 bases, with 18 bases lying between them. This CDR3 has 15 residues. Germline loops: CDR1 SGHTA, CDR2 FQGTGA. The CDR3 DNA sequence: TGTGCCAGCAGCTCCCGGTCGGGGGGGCGCGATGGCTACACCTTC. Its protein product is CASSSRSGGRDGYTF.

This clone has a single count. The chain links TRBV25-1 to TRBJ1-3, with D possibly TRBD1 on 6 matching bases. The germline V gene encodes CDR1 MGHDK and CDR2 SYGVNS. The CDR3 is 14 residues long. Trimming took 4 bases from V and 1 from J, leaving 8 bases between them. In DNA, the CDR3 is TGTGCCAGCAGTGTAGGGGGATCTGGAAACACCATATATTTT. It codes for CASSVGGSGNTIYF.

This chain links TRBV5-1 with TRBJ1-2, with 8 bases fitting TRBD1. Germline V gene lookup returns CDR1 SGHRS and CDR2 YFSETQ. V gave up 3 bases and J gave up 0 bases; unmatched junction bases: 7. This CDR3 region has 16 residues. The CDR3 nucleotides read TGCGCCAGCAGCTCGACAGGGGAATCCTCTAACTATGGCTACACCTTC. It encodes CASSSTGESSNYGYTF.

The rearrangement links TRBV5-1 to TRBJ2-1; 7 bases are shared with TRBD1. J was trimmed by 8 bases and V by 1 base; bases with no gene match: 9. This CDR3 comprises 15 residues. Germline V gene data show CDR1 as SGHRS and CDR2 as YFSETQ. CDR3 in DNA: TGCGCCAGCAGCTTGAGGACAGGACTGAATTATGAGCAGTTCTTC. Protein product: CASSLRTGLNYEQFF.

This rearrangement joins TRBV7-9 to TRBJ2-2; 8 positions match TRBD1. Germline values: CDR1 SEHNR, CDR2 FQNEAQ (reference sequence). V gave up 6 bases and J gave up 6 bases; unmatched junction bases: 9. The CDR3 consists of 15 residues. The chain's CDR3 is CASSRGQGGAGELFF. In DNA form, the CDR3 reads TGTGCCAGCAGTCGCGGACAGGGTGGTGCCGGGGAGCTGTTTTTT.

The CDR3: CASSRTRGAGETQYF. The CDR3 DNA sequence: TGTGCCTCCTCTCGGACGCGGGGGGCGGGAGAGACCCAGTACTTC. V usage is TRBV6-5 and J usage is TRBJ2-5; 8 bases match TRBD2. V lost 11 bases, J lost 4 bases, and 15 bases stayed unmatched. This CDR3 comprises 15 residues. Germline loops: CDR1 MNHEY, CDR2 SVGAGI.

The rearrangement joins TRBV11-2 to TRBJ1-1; D perhaps matches TRBD1 (5 bases). The CDR3 has 14 residues. Deletions cut 6 bases from V and 1 base from J, with 12 bases between. Germline V CDR1 and CDR2: SGHAT, FQNNGV. The CDR3 coding sequence is TGTGCCAGCAGACCTTACGACAGGAACACTGAAGCTTTCTTT. Its translation: CASRPYDRNTEAFF.

The chain carries TRBV19 and TRBJ2-7, with 9 positions matching TRBD1. Per germline, CDR1 LNHDA and CDR2 SQIVND (reference sequence). Unmatched junction bases numbered 5, after V lost 5 bases and J lost 0 bases. This CDR3 comprises 15 residues. The CDR3 nucleotides are TGTGCCAGTAGTCCCGGGACAGGGTACTCCTACGAGCAGTACTTC. Translating gives CASSPGTGYSYEQYF.

This chain links TRBV19 with TRBJ2-1; D possibly corresponds to TRBD2 (6 bases). The CDR3 totals 15 residues. Germline CDR1 LNHDA, CDR2 SQIVND (reference sequence). Trimming cost V 1 base and J 6 bases, with 13 bases left between them. CDR3 region: CASSIGLVTGNEQFF. DNA for the CDR3: TGTGCCAGTAGTATAGGACTAGTCACGGGCAATGAGCAGTTCTTC. Combining the CDR3 with reference TRBV19 and TRBJ2-1 gives the whole variable domain DGGITQSPKYLFRKEGQNVTLSCEQNLNHDAMYWYRQDPGQGLRLIYYSQIVNDFQKGDIAEGYSVSREKKESFPLTVTSAQKNPTAFYLCASSIGLVTGNEQFFGPGTRLTVL.